Following are 28 T cell receptor beta chains from one sample sequenced in a study of OX40 agonist ivuxolimab in advanced cancers. The protocol was immunoSEQ multiplex PCR, while the TCRdb copy is restricted to in-frame clones and leaves out a portion. The sample comprises about 54,000 clones, approximately 93% of which are singletons, and roughly 12% rests with the top ten. The sample in question was CD4+ or CD8+ T cells sorted from blood, obtained in a trial of the OX40 agonist ivuxolimab. The receptors shown here come from an adult with an advanced solid tumor such as melanoma, head and neck, liver or kidney cancer.

The chain joins TRBV6-6 to TRBJ2-4, with 12 nucleotides matching TRBD2. Germline V gene sequence: CDR1 MNHNY, CDR2 SVGAGI (reference sequence). The V segment lost 11 bases and the J segment 4 bases; nucleotides outside the gene matches: 6. This CDR3 is built from 14 residues. The CDR3 DNA reads as TGTGCCTCGGCTAGCGGGGGGGAAAAAAACATTCAGTACTTC. Protein sequence: CASASGGEKNIQYF.

The chain links TRBV12-5 to TRBJ2-3, with 7 bases lining up with TRBD2. This CDR3 contains 14 residues. CDR1 and CDR2 (germline): LGHNT, FRNRAP. The junction had 11 bases not matched to a gene; V was cut back by 5 bases and J by 9 bases. CDR3 amino acids: CASGGDSAGRTQYF. DNA for the CDR3: TGTGCTAGTGGTGGGGACTCAGCGGGGAGAACGCAGTATTTT.

The chain employs TRBV29-1 and TRBJ1-4, with 7 nucleotides matching TRBD1. V shed 5 bases, J shed 8 bases, and the junction held 5 bases outside the gene matches. This CDR3 comprises 12 residues. CDR1 is SQVTM and CDR2 is ANQGSEA in the germline V gene. The CDR3: CSVLDRAEKLFF. The CDR3 coding sequence is TGCAGCGTTCTCGACAGGGCGGAAAAACTGTTTTTT.

This chain joins TRBV6-5 and TRBJ1-4; D may be TRBD1 (5 bases). The V gene's germline CDR1 is MNHEY and CDR2 SVGAGI. CDR3 length: 13 residues. The V end was cut by 8 bases, the J end by 7 bases, with 14 bases between. As DNA, the CDR3 is TGTGCCAGCCGAACAGGTTCGGGTGAAAAACTGTTTTTT. This codes for CASRTGSGEKLFF.

The J gene is TRBJ1-5, the V gene TRBV19, with TRBD1 matching over 7 bases. Germline CDR1 LNHDA, CDR2 SQIVND (reference sequence). The CDR3 consists of 16 residues. The ends lost 3 bases at V and 4 bases at J; junction bases unmatched: 9. CDR3: CASSMTGRNRNQPQHF. CDR3 sequence (DNA): TGTGCCAGTAGTATGACAGGGAGAAACAGGAATCAGCCCCAGCATTTT.

The chain recombines TRBV7-2 with TRBJ2-1; 9 bases are shared with TRBD2. V lost 5 bases to trimming and J lost 8 bases; unmatched junction nucleotides: 10. Germline V gene data show CDR1 as SGHTA and CDR2 as FQGNSA. The CDR3 runs 15 residues. CDR3 sequence: CASSPPASGAHEQFF. The CDR3 coding sequence is TGTGCCAGCAGCCCCCCGGCTAGCGGGGCCCATGAGCAGTTCTTC.

The rearrangement joins TRBV9 to TRBJ2-3; possibly TRBD1 for D (6 bases). CDR3 length: 15 residues. Germline CDR1 SGDLS, CDR2 YYNGEE. V gave up 0 bases and J gave up 9 bases, with 17 bases separating them. CDR3 DNA: TGTGCCAGCAGCGTAGGCTGGCCCAGGGGCGTCACGCAGTATTTT. Protein: CASSVGWPRGVTQYF.

V and J are TRBV5-1 and TRBJ2-3; D is perhaps TRBD1 (6 bases). V was cut by 4 bases and J by 4 bases, with 10 bases left in between. CDR3 size: 13 residues. CDR1 is SGHRS, CDR2 YFSETQ, per germline. In nucleotides, the CDR3 is TGCGCCAGCAGCCCCGGGACATCAGATACGCAGTATTTT. Amino acids: CASSPGTSDTQYF.

The V gene is TRBV6-5, the J gene TRBJ2-2; the D is unclear. Trimming shortened V by 2 bases and J by 6 bases, and 13 bases separated the two germline ends. Germline V CDR1 and CDR2: MNHEY, SVGAGI. The CDR3 has 15 amino acids. The CDR3 DNA reads as TGTGCCAGCAGTTACGGGGTAATGTTACCCGGGGAGCTGTTTTTT. Its translation: CASSYGVMLPGELFF.

The chain uses TRBV11-2 and TRBJ2-3; TRBD2 matches at 8 bases. The CDR3 consists of 14 residues. Losses at the gene ends were 5 bases for V and 6 bases for J; bases not matched to a gene: 7. Germline CDR1 reads SGHAT; CDR2 reads FQNNGV. The DNA of the CDR3 is TGTGCCAGCAGCAAAACTAGCGGAGGGGATACGCAGTATTTT. It codes for CASSKTSGGDTQYF. The variable domain in full, completed from reference TRBV11-2 and TRBJ2-3, reads EAGVAQSPRYKIIEKRQSVAFWCNPISGHATLYWYQQILGQGPKLLIQFQNNGVVDDSQLPKDRFSAERLKGVDSTLKIQPAKLEDSAVYLCASSKTSGGDTQYFGPGTRLTVL.

The chain carries TRBV5-1 and TRBJ2-5, with 8 bases aligning to TRBD2. Germline V gene lookup returns CDR1 SGHRS and CDR2 YFSETQ. The trim removed 4 bases at V and 10 bases at J, leaving 12 bases unmatched. The CDR3 loop spans 14 amino acids. The CDR3 spells CASSLRTSGAGQYF. DNA of the CDR3: TGCGCCAGCAGCCTCCGTACTAGCGGAGCCGGCCAGTACTTC.

The chain is built from TRBV15 and TRBJ1-3; 8 bases fit TRBD1. The CDR3 length is 16 residues. The V gene end was trimmed by 0 bases and the J gene end by 8 bases; junction bases not matched to a gene: 9. Germline CDR1 reads LNHNV; CDR2 reads YYDKDF (reference sequence). In nucleotides, the CDR3 is TGTGCCACCAGCAGAGATCTCGAATGGACAGGGTACACCATATATTTT. Its protein product is CATSRDLEWTGYTIYF.

The CDR3 sequence is CASRRTSGVGYEQYF. The CDR3 DNA reads as TGTGCCAGCAGGAGGACTAGCGGAGTGGGGTACGAGCAGTACTTC. The gene calls are TRBV6-1 and TRBJ2-7; TRBD2 aligns across 10 bases. The CDR3 is 15 amino acids. Germline loops: CDR1 MNHNS, CDR2 SASEGT. V trimming: 6 bases; J trimming: 4 bases; junction bases outside the gene matches: 9.

V gene TRBV5-1 combines with J gene TRBJ2-3, with no clear D. The V and J ends lost 4 bases and 2 bases respectively, with 11 bases between them. The CDR3 consists of 14 residues. Germline assignment: CDR1 SGHRS and CDR2 YFSETQ. The CDR3 loop reads CASSRFRSTDTQYF. CDR3 DNA sequence: TGCGCCAGCAGCAGGTTTAGGTCCACAGATACGCAGTATTTT.

The chain couples TRBV6-1 to TRBJ1-2; D is uncertain. CDR3 length equals 14 residues. Germline V gene data show CDR1 as MNHNS and CDR2 as SASEGT. V shed 3 bases and J shed 2 bases, with 10 bases lying between them. Written as DNA, the CDR3 is TGTGCCAGCAGTGAGTTACTCCGGAACTATGGCTACACCTTC. This encodes CASSELLRNYGYTF.

This clone was counted a single time. V and J are TRBV19 and TRBJ1-2, with 9 bases lining up with TRBD1. J was trimmed by 3 bases and V by 7 bases; bases with no gene match: 6. This CDR3 comprises 14 residues. The germline gives CDR1 LNHDA, CDR2 SQIVND (reference sequence). The DNA of the CDR3 is TGTGCCAGTAAGCAACAGGGGGCGGACTATGGCTACACCTTC. As protein: CASKQQGADYGYTF. The full variable domain, rest sourced from reference TRBV19 and TRBJ1-2, is DGGITQSPKYLFRKEGQNVTLSCEQNLNHDAMYWYRQDPGQGLRLIYYSQIVNDFQKGDIAEGYSVSREKKESFPLTVTSAQKNPTAFYLCASKQQGADYGYTFGSGTRLTVV.

The genes are TRBV7-6 and TRBJ1-6; D call uncertain. The CDR3 extends over 15 amino acids. V was pared by 5 bases and J by 6 bases, with 14 bases between. The germline V gene has CDR1 SGHVS and CDR2 FNYEAQ. CDR3 bases: TGTGCCAGCAGCCGAGATGCCTGGGGTAATTCACCCCTCCACTTT. Its protein product is CASSRDAWGNSPLHF.

As for this clone: At one end the junction does not follow the germline gene, possibly because of a read error. The chain couples TRBV2 to TRBJ1-3, with a tentative D call TRBD1 (6 bases). The CDR3 extends over 14 amino acids. Per germline, CDR1 SNHLY and CDR2 FYNNEI. Written as DNA, the CDR3 is TGTGCCAGCAGCCAGGGGACCTCTGGAAACACCACATATTTT. This translates into CASSQGTSGNTTYF.

DNA for the CDR3: TGTGCCAGCAGTGGGCAGGGAGAGACCCAGTACTTC. This gives the protein CASSGQGETQYF. V is TRBV2 and J is TRBJ2-5, with a tentative D call TRBD1 (5 bases). The CDR3 runs 12 residues. The germline V gene encodes CDR1 SNHLY and CDR2 FYNNEI. The V gene lost 4 bases and the J gene lost 4 bases, with 7 bases spanning the gap.

The chain combines TRBV28 with TRBJ1-5, with D unresolved. This CDR3 has 19 residues. Germline lookup yields CDR1 MDHEN and CDR2 SYDVKM. The ends were cut back, 1 base at V and 0 bases at J, with 19 bases in the middle. The CDR3 DNA reads as TGTGCCAGCAGTTTATTTCCAGGTTCTAAGGCATATAGCAATCAGCCCCAGCATTTT. Translated: CASSLFPGSKAYSNQPQHF.

The V and J genes are TRBV7-9 and TRBJ2-4, with D perhaps given as TRBD1 or TRBD2 (6 bases each). The V gene lost 4 bases and the J gene lost 8 bases, with 21 bases spanning the gap. There are 16 residues in the CDR3. Germline V gene lookup returns CDR1 SEHNR and CDR2 FQNEAQ (reference sequence). The CDR3 DNA reads as TGTGCCAGCAGCTCTCGACAGGAGGGTCGAAGGCACATTCAGTACTTC. It yields the protein CASSSRQEGRRHIQYF.

DNA of the CDR3: TGTGCCAGCAGCTTAGCGCCAGGTTACGAGCAGTACTTC. It specifies CASSLAPGYEQYF. This chain connects TRBV11-2 to TRBJ2-7; D is unresolved. CDR3 length: 13 amino acids. The germline CDR1 and CDR2 sequences are SGHAT and FQNNGV. Trimming left V 1 base short and J 4 bases short, with 8 bases between.

The V call is TRBV9, the J call TRBJ2-7, with 7 bases identical to TRBD1. CDR3 length equals 15 residues. V lost 3 bases and J lost 3; bases outside the gene matches: 9. Germline V lookup: CDR1 SGDLS, CDR2 YYNGEE. As DNA, the CDR3 is TGTGCCAGCAGCGCCGGCCAGGACAGGCTCTACGAGCAGTACTTC. This translates into CASSAGQDRLYEQYF.

This rearrangement joins TRBV5-4 to TRBJ2-7; no clear D gene. V lost 0 bases, J lost 6 bases, and 7 bases lay in between. Germline V gene sequence: CDR1 SGHNT, CDR2 YYREEE (reference sequence). The CDR3 is 12 residues long. The CDR3 DNA follows: TGTGCCAGCAGCTTGGGACACGGCGAGCAGTACTTC. Translating gives CASSLGHGEQYF.

This clone showed up just a few times. The chain is built from TRBV19 and TRBJ2-1, with 8 nucleotides matching TRBD1. CDR3 length equals 15 residues. Germline loops: CDR1 LNHDA, CDR2 SQIVND (reference sequence). J lost 7 bases, V lost 3 bases, and 8 bases had no gene match. The CDR3 spells CASSINRGWANEQFF. The CDR3 DNA reads as TGTGCCAGTAGTATCAACAGGGGGTGGGCGAATGAGCAGTTCTTC.

The table lists this clone with a count of one. The chain carries TRBV18 and TRBJ1-2; a possible D gene is TRBD1 (5 bases). Looked up from germline, CDR1 is KGHSH and CDR2 is LQKENI. V was shortened by 5 bases and J by 8 bases, with 15 bases between the two germline ends. The CDR3 consists of 13 residues. The CDR3: CASSEFWGNGYTF. The CDR3 region has the DNA TGTGCCAGCTCAGAGTTTTGGGGGAACGGCTACACCTTC.

The chain is built from TRBV9 and TRBJ1-1, with D perhaps TRBD1 (5 bases). This CDR3 is built from 15 residues. The V gene lost 4 bases and the J gene lost 1 base, with 14 bases spanning the gap. The V gene's germline CDR1 is SGDLS and CDR2 YYNGEE. CDR3 bases: TGTGCCAGCAGCTCAAGGGCGGGACGGAACACTGAAGCTTTCTTT. Residues: CASSSRAGRNTEAFF.

V usage is TRBV19 and J usage is TRBJ1-5; TRBD1 matches at 7 bases. Germline V gene data show CDR1 as LNHDA and CDR2 as SQIVND (reference sequence). The ends lost 7 bases at V and 2 bases at J; junction bases unmatched: 17. This CDR3 comprises 18 residues. CDR3 DNA: TGTGCCAGTACCCGAACCGGGACAGCCGTTTGGGGCAATCAGCCCCAGCATTTT. This codes for CASTRTGTAVWGNQPQHF.